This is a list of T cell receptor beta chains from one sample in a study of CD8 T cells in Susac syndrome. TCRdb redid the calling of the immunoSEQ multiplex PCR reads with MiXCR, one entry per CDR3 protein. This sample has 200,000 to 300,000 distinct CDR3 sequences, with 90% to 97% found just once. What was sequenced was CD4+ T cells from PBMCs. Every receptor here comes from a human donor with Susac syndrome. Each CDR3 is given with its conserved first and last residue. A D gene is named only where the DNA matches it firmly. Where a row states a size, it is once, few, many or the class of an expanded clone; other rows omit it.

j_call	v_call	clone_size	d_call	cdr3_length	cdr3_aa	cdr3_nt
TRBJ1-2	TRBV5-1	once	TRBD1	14	CASSTDRSNYGYTF	TGCGCCAGCAGCACGGACAGGTCTAACTATGGCTACACCTTC
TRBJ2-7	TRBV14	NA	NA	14	CASSQLTRRNEQYF	TGTGCCAGCAGCCAACTAACAAGGCGGAACGAGCAGTACTTC
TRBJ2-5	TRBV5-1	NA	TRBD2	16	CASSTSLAGLQETQYF	TGCGCCAGCAGCACCTCACTAGCGGGACTTCAAGAGACCCAGTACTTC
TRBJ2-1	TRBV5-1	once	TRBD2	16	CASRDMTSASYNEQFF	TGCGCCAGCAGGGATATGACTAGCGCCAGTTACAATGAGCAGTTCTTC
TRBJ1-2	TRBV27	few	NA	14	CASSQPGVNYGYTF	TGTGCCAGCAGTCAACCGGGGGTTAACTATGGCTACACCTTC
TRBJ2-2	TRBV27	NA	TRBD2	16	CASLVRGAVNTGELFF	TGTGCCAGCCTCGTGCGGGGGGCTGTCAACACCGGGGAGCTGTTTTTT
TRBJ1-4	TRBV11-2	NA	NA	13	CASSYPGISKTFF	TGTGCCAGCAGCTACCCCGGGATTTCTAAGACGTTTTTT
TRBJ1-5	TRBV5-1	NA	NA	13	CASSLDPGQPQHF	TGCGCCAGCAGCTTGGACCCGGGACAGCCCCAGCATTTT
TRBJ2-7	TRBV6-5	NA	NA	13	CASSSRAVYEQYF	TGTGCCAGCTCCTCTCGGGCGGTCTACGAGCAGTACTTC
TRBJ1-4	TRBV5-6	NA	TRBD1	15	CASSPQGDSFEKLFF	TGTGCCAGCAGCCCCCAGGGGGACTCCTTTGAAAAACTGTTTTTT
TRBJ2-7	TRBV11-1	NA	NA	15	CASSFASGRWYEQYF	TGTGCCAGCAGTTTTGCCTCGGGACGGTGGTACGAGCAGTACTTC
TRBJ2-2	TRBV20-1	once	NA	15	CSARDPATNTGELFF	TGCAGTGCTAGAGATCCGGCAACGAACACCGGGGAGCTGTTTTTT
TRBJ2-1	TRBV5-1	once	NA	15	CASSPRVGSYNEQFF	TGCGCCAGCAGCCCGCGAGTGGGGTCCTACAATGAGCAGTTCTTC
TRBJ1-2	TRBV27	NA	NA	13	CASKLQGAEGYTF	TGTGCCAGCAAGTTGCAAGGGGCAGAGGGCTACACCTTC
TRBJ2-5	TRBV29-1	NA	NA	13	CSHTGADQETQYF	TGCAGCCATACAGGAGCCGACCAAGAGACCCAGTACTTC
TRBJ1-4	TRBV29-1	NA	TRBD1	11	CSAGTEEKLFF	TGCAGTGCGGGGACAGAAGAAAAACTGTTTTTT
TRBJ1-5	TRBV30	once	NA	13	CAWNIGDVKPQHF	TGTGCCTGGAATATAGGGGATGTAAAGCCCCAGCATTTT
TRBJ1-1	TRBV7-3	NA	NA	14	CASSPTRENTEAFF	TGTGCCAGCAGCCCGACCCGGGAGAACACTGAAGCTTTCTTT
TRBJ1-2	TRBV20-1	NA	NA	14	CSAPRSTRMGGYTF	TGCAGTGCCCCTAGGTCCACCCGCATGGGTGGCTACACCTTC
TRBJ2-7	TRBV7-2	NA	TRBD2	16	CASSLFLAGEGYEQYF	TGTGCCAGCAGCTTATTTCTAGCGGGAGAGGGCTACGAGCAGTACTTC
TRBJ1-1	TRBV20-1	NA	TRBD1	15	CSARETGNRDTEAFF	TGCAGTGCTAGAGAGACAGGGAATAGGGACACTGAAGCTTTCTTT
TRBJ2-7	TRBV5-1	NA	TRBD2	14	CASSLGLAGDEQYF	TGCGCCAGCAGCTTGGGACTAGCGGGAGACGAGCAGTACTTC
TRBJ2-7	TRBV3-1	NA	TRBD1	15	CASSPRDRGDMVQYF	TGTGCCAGCAGCCCTCGGGACAGGGGAGACATGGTGCAGTACTTC
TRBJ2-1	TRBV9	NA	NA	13	CASSVVEKHEQFF	TGTGCCAGCAGCGTAGTCGAGAAGCATGAGCAGTTCTTC
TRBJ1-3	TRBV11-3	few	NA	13	CASSLGSGNTIYF	TGTGCCAGCAGCTTGGGCTCTGGAAACACCATATATTTT
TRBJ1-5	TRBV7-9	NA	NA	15	CASSADGRVNQPQHF	TGTGCCAGCAGCGCGGACGGGAGGGTGAATCAGCCCCAGCATTTT
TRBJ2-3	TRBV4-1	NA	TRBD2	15	CASRPGTSGRDTQYF	TGCGCCAGCAGACCTGGGACTAGCGGGAGAGATACGCAGTATTTT
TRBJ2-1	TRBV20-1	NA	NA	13	CSARVEVYNEQFF	TGCAGTGCTAGGGTCGAGGTTTACAATGAGCAGTTCTTC
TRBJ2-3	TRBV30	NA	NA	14	CAWRLLGPSAPQYF	TGTGCCTGGCGCCTACTAGGGCCCTCCGCCCCGCAGTATTTT
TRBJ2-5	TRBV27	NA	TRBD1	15	CASGRDRGGWETQYF	TGTGCCAGCGGCCGGGACAGGGGTGGATGGGAGACCCAGTACTTC